This T cell receptor (beta chain) was observed in a study of cytomegalovirus exposure and HLA in healthy donors. Regarding the study as a whole: The study flagged some 170 TCR beta chains as cytomegalovirus-associated.

To note about this clone: Antigen specificity is unknown.

Trimming cost V 3 bases and J 2 bases, with 11 bases left between them. Germline CDR1 and CDR2: MNHEY and SMNVEV (reference sequence). This CDR3 has 14 amino acids. The PCR was carried out with 60 Vbeta primers and 13 Jbeta primers. In the study's own analysis: The count from a later analysis was some 76 million unique TCR beta chains, 9.5 million to 13 million of them shared. Here immunoSEQ multiplex PCR was the method, and the copy in TCRdb shows in-frame clones only, minus some. From that table come the V and J calls and clone size; the DNA was used to work out D and trimming. The data show some 150,000 clones, 55% to 70% seen once.

The chain links TRBV27 to TRBJ2-7; D possibly corresponds to TRBD2 (5 bases). The material sequenced was PBMCs. The sequence derives from a woman in her twenties or thirties in good health and CMV-seropositive. The CDR3: CASSFSAGPYEQYF. CDR3 in DNA: TGTGCCAGCAGTTTTTCGGCGGGCCCCTACGAGCAGTACTTC.